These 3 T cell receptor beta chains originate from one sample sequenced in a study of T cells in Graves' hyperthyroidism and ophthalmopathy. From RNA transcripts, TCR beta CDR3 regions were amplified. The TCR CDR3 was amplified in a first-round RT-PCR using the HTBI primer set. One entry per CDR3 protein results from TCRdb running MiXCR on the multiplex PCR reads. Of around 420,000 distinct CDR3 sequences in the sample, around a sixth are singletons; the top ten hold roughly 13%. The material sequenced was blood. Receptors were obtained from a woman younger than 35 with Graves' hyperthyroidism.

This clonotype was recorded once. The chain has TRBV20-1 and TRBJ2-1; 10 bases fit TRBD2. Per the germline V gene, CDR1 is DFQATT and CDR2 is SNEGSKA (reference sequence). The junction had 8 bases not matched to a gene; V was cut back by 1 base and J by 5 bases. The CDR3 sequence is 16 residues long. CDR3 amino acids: CSARAAGGPRDNEQFF. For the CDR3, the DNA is TGCAGTGCTAGAGCAGCGGGAGGGCCTCGGGACAATGAGCAGTTCTTC.

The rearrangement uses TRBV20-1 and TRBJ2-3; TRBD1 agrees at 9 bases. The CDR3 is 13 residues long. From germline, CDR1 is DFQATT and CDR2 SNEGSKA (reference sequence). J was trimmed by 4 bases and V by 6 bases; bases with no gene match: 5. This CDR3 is CSANTGGADTQYF. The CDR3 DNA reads TGCAGTGCCAATACAGGGGGCGCAGATACGCAGTATTTT.

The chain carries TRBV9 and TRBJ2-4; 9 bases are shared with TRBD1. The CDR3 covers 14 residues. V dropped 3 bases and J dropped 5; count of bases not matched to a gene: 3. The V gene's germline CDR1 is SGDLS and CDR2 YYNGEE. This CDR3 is CASSARTGENIQYF. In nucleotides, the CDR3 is TGTGCCAGCAGCGCCCGGACAGGGGAAAACATTCAGTACTTC.